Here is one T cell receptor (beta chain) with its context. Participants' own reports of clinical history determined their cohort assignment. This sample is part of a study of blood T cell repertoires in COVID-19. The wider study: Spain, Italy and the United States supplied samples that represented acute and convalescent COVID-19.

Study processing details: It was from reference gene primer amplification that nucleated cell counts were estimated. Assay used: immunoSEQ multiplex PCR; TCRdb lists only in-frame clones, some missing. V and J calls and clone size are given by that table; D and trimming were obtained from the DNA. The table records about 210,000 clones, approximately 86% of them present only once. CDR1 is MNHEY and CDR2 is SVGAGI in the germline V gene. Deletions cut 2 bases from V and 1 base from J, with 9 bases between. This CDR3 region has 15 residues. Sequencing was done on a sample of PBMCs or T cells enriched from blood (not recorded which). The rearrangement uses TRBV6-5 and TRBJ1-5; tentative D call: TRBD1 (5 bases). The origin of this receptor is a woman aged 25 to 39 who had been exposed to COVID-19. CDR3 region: CASSYGGGSNQPQHF. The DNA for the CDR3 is TGTGCCAGCAGTTACGGGGGGGGGAGCAATCAGCCCCAGCATTTT.